This TCR beta chain was sequenced during a study of blood T cell repertoires in COVID-19. As for the study in general: The United States, Italy and Spain supplied acute and convalescent COVID-19 samples.

CDR3 size: 14 residues. V was pared by 3 bases and J by 5 bases, with 0 bases of the junction left unmatched. The germline gives CDR1 ENHRY, CDR2 SYGVKD. Sequenced by immunoSEQ multiplex PCR; TCRdb stores in-frame clones only, minus some. The sample shows around 220,000 clones, 87% of them seen only once. Those who participated ranged in age from 18 to 89 years and resided in about two dozen US areas. Participant-given clinical history determined each cohort assignment. V is TRBV10-3 and J is TRBJ2-1, with 11 bases that match TRBD2. The specimen was PBMCs or T cells enriched from blood (not recorded which). The sequence was obtained from a woman aged 25-40 years with acute COVID-19. CDR3 protein: CAISELAGDNEQFF. The CDR3 region has the DNA TGTGCCATCAGTGAACTAGCGGGGGACAATGAGCAGTTCTTC.